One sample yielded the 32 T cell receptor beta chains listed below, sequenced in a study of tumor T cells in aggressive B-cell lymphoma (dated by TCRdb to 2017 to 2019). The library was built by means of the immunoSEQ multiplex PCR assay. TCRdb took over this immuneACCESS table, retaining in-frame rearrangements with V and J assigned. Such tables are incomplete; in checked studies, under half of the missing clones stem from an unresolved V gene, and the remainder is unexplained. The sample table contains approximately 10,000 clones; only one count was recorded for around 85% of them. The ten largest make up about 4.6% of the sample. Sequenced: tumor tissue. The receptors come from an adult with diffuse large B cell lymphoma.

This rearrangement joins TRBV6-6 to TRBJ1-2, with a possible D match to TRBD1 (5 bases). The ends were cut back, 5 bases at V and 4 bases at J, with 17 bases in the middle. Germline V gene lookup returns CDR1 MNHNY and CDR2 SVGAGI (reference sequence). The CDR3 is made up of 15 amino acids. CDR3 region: CASSLATWGPYGYTF. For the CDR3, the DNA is TGTGCCAGCAGTCTGGCGACCTGGGGCCCCTATGGCTACACCTTC.

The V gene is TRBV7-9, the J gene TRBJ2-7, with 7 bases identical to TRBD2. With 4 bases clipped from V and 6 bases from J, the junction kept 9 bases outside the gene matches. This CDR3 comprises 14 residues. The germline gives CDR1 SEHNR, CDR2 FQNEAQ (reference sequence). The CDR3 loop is CASSSPGLVLEQYF. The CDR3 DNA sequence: TGTGCCAGCAGCTCTCCCGGACTAGTCCTCGAGCAGTACTTC.

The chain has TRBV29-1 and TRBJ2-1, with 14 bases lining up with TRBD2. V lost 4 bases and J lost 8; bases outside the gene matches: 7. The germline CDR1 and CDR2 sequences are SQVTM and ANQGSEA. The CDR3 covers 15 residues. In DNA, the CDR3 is TGCAGCGTTGCCGGGACTAGCGGGAGTTGGGATGAGCAGTTCTTC. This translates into CSVAGTSGSWDEQFF.

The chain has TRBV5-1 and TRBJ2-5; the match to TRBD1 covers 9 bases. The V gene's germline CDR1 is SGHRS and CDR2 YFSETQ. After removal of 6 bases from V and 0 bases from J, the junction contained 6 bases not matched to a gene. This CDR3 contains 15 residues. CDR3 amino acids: CASTTTGGYQETQYF. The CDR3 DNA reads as TGCGCCAGCACCACGACAGGGGGGTACCAAGAGACCCAGTACTTC.

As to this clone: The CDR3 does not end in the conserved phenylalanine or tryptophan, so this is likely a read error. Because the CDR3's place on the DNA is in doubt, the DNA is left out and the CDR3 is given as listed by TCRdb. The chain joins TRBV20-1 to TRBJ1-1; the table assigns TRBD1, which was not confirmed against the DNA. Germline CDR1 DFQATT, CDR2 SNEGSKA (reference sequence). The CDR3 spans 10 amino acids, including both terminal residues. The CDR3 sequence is CSASRALPPL.

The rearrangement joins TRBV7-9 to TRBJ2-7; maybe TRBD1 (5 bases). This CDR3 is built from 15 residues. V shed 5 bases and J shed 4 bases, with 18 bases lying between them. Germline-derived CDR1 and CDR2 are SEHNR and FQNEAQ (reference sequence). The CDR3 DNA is TGTGCCAGCAGCACCGACAAGGGGCTAGGATACGAGCAGTACTTC. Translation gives CASSTDKGLGYEQYF.

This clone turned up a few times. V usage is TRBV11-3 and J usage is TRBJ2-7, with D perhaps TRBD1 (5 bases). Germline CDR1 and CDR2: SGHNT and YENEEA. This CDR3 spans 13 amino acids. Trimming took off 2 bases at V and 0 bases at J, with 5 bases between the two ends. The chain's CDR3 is CASSLQGSYEQYF. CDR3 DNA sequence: TGTGCCAGCAGCTTACAGGGCTCCTACGAGCAGTACTTC.

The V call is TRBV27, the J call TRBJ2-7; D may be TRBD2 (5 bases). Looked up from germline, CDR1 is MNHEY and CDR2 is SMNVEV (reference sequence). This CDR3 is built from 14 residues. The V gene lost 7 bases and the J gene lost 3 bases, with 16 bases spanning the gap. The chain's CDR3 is CASTSGSGVYEQYF. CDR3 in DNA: TGTGCCAGCACCTCAGGATCCGGGGTCTACGAGCAGTACTTC.

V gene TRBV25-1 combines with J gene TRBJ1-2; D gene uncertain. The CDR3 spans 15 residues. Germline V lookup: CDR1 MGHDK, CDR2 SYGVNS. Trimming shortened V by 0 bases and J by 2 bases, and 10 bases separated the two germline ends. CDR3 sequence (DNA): TGTGCCAGCAGTGAATATGCAGGCTTGAACTATGGCTACACCTTC. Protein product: CASSEYAGLNYGYTF.

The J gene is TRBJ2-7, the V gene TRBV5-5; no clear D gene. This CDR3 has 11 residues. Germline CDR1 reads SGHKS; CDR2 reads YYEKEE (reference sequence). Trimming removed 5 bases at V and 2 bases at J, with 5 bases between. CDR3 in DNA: TGTGCCAGCAGTGTCGCCTACGAGCAGTACTTC. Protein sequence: CASSVAYEQYF.

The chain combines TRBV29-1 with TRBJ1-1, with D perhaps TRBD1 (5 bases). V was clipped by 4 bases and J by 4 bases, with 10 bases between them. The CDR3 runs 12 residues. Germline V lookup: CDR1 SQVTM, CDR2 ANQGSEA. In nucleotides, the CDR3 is TGCAGCGTTGTGGGGGGTGGCACTGAAGCTTTCTTT. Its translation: CSVVGGGTEAFF.

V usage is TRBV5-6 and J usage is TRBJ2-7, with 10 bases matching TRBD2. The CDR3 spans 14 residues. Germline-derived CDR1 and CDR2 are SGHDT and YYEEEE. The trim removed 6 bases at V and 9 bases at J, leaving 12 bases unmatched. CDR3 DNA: TGTGCCAGCACCAGATCCGGGACTAGCGAAGCGCAGTACTTC. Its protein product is CASTRSGTSEAQYF.

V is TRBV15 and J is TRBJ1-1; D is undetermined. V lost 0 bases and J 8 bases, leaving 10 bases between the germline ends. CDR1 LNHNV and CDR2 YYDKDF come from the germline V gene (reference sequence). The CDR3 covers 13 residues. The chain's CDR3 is CATSRDMTGEAFF. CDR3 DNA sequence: TGTGCCACCAGCAGAGATATGACGGGGGAAGCTTTCTTT.

Here the CDR3 reads CATSRDYSAEQFF. DNA for the CDR3: TGTGCCACCAGCAGAGATTATAGTGCTGAGCAGTTCTTC. The V call is TRBV15, the J call TRBJ2-1, with unresolved D. Germline V gene lookup returns CDR1 LNHNV and CDR2 YYDKDF (reference sequence). This CDR3 spans 13 amino acids. The V end lost 0 bases, the J end lost 9 bases, and 9 bases lay between the germline ends.

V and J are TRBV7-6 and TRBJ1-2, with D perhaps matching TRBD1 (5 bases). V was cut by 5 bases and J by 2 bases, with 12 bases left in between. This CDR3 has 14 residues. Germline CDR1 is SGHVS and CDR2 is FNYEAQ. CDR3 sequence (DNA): TGTGCCAGCAGCCCACTGCCAGGGAACTATGGCTACACCTTC. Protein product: CASSPLPGNYGYTF.

The chain's CDR3 is CASSPQGSGANVLTF. The CDR3 DNA sequence: TGCGCCAGCAGCCCCCAGGGTTCTGGGGCCAACGTCCTGACTTTC. This chain links TRBV5-1 with TRBJ2-6, with D maybe TRBD1 (5 bases). Germline V CDR1 and CDR2: SGHRS, YFSETQ. The CDR3 extends over 15 amino acids. V dropped 4 bases and J dropped 1 base, with 9 bases sitting between them.

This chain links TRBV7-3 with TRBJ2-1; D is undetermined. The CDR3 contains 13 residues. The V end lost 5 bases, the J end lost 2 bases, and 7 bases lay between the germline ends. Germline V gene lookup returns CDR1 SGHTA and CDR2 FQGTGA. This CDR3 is CASSKEAYNEQFF. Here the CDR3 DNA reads TGTGCCAGCAGCAAAGAGGCCTACAATGAGCAGTTCTTC. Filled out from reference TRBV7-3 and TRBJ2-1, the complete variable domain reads GAGVSQTPSNKVTEKGKYVELRCDPISGHTALYWYRQSLGQGPEFLIYFQGTGAADDSGLPNDRFFAVRPEGSVSTLKIQRTERGDSAVYLCASSKEAYNEQFFGPGTRLTVL.

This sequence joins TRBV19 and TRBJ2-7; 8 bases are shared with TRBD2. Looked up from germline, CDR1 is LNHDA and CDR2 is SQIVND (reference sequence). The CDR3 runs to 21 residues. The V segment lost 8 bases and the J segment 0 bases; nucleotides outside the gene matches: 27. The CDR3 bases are TGTGCCAGTTCCCGAACCTCCCCCAAGGCTTCTAGCGGGCCTTCCTCCTACGAGCAGTACTTC. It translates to CASSRTSPKASSGPSSYEQYF.

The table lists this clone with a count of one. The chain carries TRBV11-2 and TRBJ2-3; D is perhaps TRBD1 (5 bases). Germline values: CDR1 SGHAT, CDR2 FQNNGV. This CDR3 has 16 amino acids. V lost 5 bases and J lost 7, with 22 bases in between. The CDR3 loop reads CASSPLTVSPSNTQYF. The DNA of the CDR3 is TGTGCCAGCAGCCCCCTGACAGTATCACCCTCCAATACGCAGTATTTT.

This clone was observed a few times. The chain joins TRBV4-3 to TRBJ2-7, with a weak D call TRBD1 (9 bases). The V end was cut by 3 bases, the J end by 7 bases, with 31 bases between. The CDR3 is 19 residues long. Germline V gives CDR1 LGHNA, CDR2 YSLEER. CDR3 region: CASSQAGGTWTGEAGEQYF. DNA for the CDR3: TGCGCCAGCAGCCAGGCGGGGGGAACTTGGACAGGGGAGGCGGGGGAGCAGTACTTC.

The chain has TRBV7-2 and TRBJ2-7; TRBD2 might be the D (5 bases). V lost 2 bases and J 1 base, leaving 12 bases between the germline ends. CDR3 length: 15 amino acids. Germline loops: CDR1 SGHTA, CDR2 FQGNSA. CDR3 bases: TGTGCCAGCAGCTTAACCCTGTCGGGATCCTACGAGCAGTACTTC. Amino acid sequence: CASSLTLSGSYEQYF.

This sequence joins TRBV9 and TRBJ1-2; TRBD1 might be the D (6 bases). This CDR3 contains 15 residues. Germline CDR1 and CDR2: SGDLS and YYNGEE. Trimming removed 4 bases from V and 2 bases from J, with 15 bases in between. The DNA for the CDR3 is TGTGCCAGCAGCACCGGGACACCGGAGAACTATGGCTACACCTTC. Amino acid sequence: CASSTGTPENYGYTF.

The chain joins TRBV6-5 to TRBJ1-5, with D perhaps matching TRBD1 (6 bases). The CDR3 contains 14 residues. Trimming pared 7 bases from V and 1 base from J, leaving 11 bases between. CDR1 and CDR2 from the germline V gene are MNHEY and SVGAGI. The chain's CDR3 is CASTTTGSNQPQHF. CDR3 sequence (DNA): TGTGCCAGCACCACCACAGGGAGCAATCAGCCCCAGCATTTT.

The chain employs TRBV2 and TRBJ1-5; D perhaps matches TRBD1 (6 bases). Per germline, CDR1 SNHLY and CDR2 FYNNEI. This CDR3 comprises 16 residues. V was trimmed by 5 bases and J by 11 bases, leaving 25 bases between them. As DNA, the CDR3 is TGTGCCAGCAGTCCCCTAAGGACAGTAGAGGACGTCTCCCAGCATTTT. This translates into CASSPLRTVEDVSQHF.

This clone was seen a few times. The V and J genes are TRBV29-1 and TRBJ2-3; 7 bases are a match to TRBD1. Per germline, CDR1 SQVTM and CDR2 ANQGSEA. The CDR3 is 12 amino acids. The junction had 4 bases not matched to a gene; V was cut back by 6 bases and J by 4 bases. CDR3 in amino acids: CSVQGDSDTQYF. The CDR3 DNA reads TGCAGCGTCCAGGGGGATTCAGATACGCAGTATTTT.

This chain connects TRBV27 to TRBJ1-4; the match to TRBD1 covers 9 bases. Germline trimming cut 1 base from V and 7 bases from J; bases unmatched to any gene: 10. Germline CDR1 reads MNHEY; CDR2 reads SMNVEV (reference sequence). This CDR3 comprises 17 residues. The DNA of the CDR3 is TGTGCCAGCAGTTTATTTGGACAGGGGACTTTAGCTGAAAAACTGTTTTTT. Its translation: CASSLFGQGTLAEKLFF.

The chain's CDR3 is CASSFRGRPEKLFF. The CDR3 nucleotides are TGTGCCAGCAGTTTTAGAGGGAGGCCTGAAAAACTGTTTTTT. V gene TRBV27 combines with J gene TRBJ1-4; no clear D. CDR1 is MNHEY, CDR2 SMNVEV, per germline (reference sequence). The CDR3 has 14 residues. The ends were cut back, 3 bases at V and 7 bases at J, with 12 bases in the middle. The full variable domain, completed using reference TRBV27 and TRBJ1-4, is EAQVTQNPRYLITVTGKKLTVTCSQNMNHEYMSWYRQDPGLGLRQIYYSMNVEVTDKGDVPEGYKVSRKEKRNFPLILESPSPNQTSLYFCASSFRGRPEKLFFGSGTQLSVL.

The CDR3 DNA sequence: TGTGCCAGCAGTTGGGGGGTTCGGTATGAGCAGTTCTTC. Translated: CASSWGVRYEQFF. This chain links TRBV27 with TRBJ2-1, with a weak D call TRBD2 (6 bases). There are 13 residues in the CDR3. Trimming removed 4 bases from V and 8 bases from J, with 12 bases in between. Germline V gene data show CDR1 as MNHEY and CDR2 as SMNVEV (reference sequence).

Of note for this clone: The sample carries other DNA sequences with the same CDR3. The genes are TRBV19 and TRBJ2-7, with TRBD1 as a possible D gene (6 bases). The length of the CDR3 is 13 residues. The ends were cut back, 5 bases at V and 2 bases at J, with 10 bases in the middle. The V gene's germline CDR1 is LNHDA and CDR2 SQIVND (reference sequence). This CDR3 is CASSGDRTYEQYF. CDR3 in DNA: TGTGCCAGTAGTGGCGACAGGACCTACGAGCAGTACTTC.

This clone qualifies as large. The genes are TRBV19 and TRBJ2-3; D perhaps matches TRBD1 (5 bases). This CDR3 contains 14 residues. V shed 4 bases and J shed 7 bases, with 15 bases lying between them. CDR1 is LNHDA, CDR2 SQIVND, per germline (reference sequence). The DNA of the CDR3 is TGTGCCAGTAGTAGACCTTCTGACAGACATACGCAGTATTTT. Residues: CASSRPSDRHTQYF.

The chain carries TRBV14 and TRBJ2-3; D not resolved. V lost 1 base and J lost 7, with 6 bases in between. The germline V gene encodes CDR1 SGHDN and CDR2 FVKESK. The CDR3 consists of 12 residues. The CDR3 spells CASSQAFNTQYF. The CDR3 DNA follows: TGTGCCAGCAGCCAAGCGTTTAATACGCAGTATTTT.

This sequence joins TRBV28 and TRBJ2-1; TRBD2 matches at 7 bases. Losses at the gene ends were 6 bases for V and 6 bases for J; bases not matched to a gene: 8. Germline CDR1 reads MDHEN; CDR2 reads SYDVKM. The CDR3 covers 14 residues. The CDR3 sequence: CASSPIGEGNEQFF. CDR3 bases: TGTGCCAGCAGCCCTATAGGGGAGGGCAATGAGCAGTTCTTC. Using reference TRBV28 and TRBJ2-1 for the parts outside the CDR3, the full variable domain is DVKVTQSSRYLVKRTGEKVFLECVQDMDHENMFWYRQDPGLGLRLIYFSYDVKMKEKGDIPEGYSVSREKKERFSLILESASTNQTSMYLCASSPIGEGNEQFFGPGTRLTVL.